The 31 T cell receptor beta chains below all came from one sample that was sequenced in a study of cytomegalovirus exposure and HLA in healthy donors. The primer mix had 60 Vbeta and 13 Jbeta primers. Using immunoSEQ multiplex PCR, the repertoire was profiled, and TCRdb retains in-frame clones only, with some absent. The sample contains about 170,000 clones, under 80% of which appear only once. Sequencing was performed on PBMCs. Receptors originate from a female donor in good health and CMV-seronegative.

The J gene is TRBJ2-7, the V gene TRBV14, with a possible D match to TRBD2 (5 bases). The CDR3 is 13 amino acids. From germline, CDR1 is SGHDN and CDR2 FVKESK. V gave up 4 bases and J gave up 6 bases, with 13 bases separating them. CDR3 in DNA: TGTGCCAGCAGCCTCGGACTGGCGGCCGAGCAGTACTTC. Translating gives CASSLGLAAEQYF.

V and J are TRBV18 and TRBJ1-2, with D unclear. Germline lookup yields CDR1 KGHSH and CDR2 LQKENI. This CDR3 contains 14 residues. The germline V and J ends were trimmed by 4 bases and 2 bases, with 11 bases remaining between them. Here the CDR3 reads CASSLESANYGYTF. CDR3 DNA sequence: TGTGCCAGCTCACTCGAGTCAGCGAACTATGGCTACACCTTC.

The V gene is TRBV9, the J gene TRBJ2-3; 9 bases agree with TRBD1. Germline-derived CDR1 and CDR2 are SGDLS and YYNGEE. This CDR3 is 16 amino acids long. Trimming at V came to 4 bases and at J to 3 bases, leaving 9 bases not matched to a gene. The CDR3 region is CASSSGTGFATDTQYF. In nucleotides, the CDR3 is TGTGCCAGCAGCTCCGGGACAGGGTTTGCGACAGATACGCAGTATTTT.

This chain connects TRBV4-1 to TRBJ2-6; 8 bases align to TRBD1. V shed 3 bases and J 4 bases; nucleotides not matched to a gene: 14. The CDR3 runs 19 residues. Germline V gene sequence: CDR1 MGHRA, CDR2 YSYEKL. The CDR3 sequence: CASSHIDRGPPAGANVLTF. DNA for the CDR3: TGCGCCAGCAGCCATATTGACAGGGGCCCACCTGCGGGGGCCAACGTCCTGACTTTC.

This clone showed up just a few times. The chain couples TRBV30 to TRBJ2-7; 10 bases line up with TRBD2. The CDR3 loop spans 14 amino acids. CDR1 GTSNPN and CDR2 SVGIG come from the germline V gene (reference sequence). J gave up 1 base and V 7 bases, and 7 bases lay outside the gene matches. The CDR3, as DNA: TGTGCCTCGACCGGGACTAGCGCATCCTACGAGCAGTACTTC. Its translation: CASTGTSASYEQYF.

With respect to this clone: At one end the junction does not follow the germline gene, possibly because of a read error. The CDR3 DNA follows: TGTTCCAGCAGCTTCCTTACGGGTTCTAATGAAAAACTGTTTTTT. Its protein product is CSSSFLTGSNEKLFF. This chain links TRBV7-9 with TRBJ1-4; D is ambiguous. Germline loops: CDR1 SEHNR, CDR2 FQNEAQ (reference sequence). This CDR3 is built from 15 residues.

This clone was observed a few times. The chain recombines TRBV5-1 with TRBJ1-1, with D perhaps matching TRBD1 (6 bases). The germline CDR1 and CDR2 sequences are SGHRS and YFSETQ. CDR3 size: 12 residues. V lost 5 bases and J lost 1, with 6 bases in between. CDR3 nucleotide sequence: TGCGCCAGCAGACAGGGGAACACTGAAGCTTTCTTT. It translates to CASRQGNTEAFF. The full variable domain, rest sourced from reference TRBV5-1 and TRBJ1-1, is KAGVTQTPRYLIKTRGQQVTLSCSPISGHRSVSWYQQTPGQGLQFLFEYFSETQRNKGNFPGRFSGRQFSNSRSEMNVSTLELGDSALYLCASRQGNTEAFFGQGTRLTVV.

The chain recombines TRBV28 with TRBJ2-3, with 13 positions matching TRBD2. Germline V CDR1 and CDR2: MDHEN, SYDVKM. Trimming took 3 bases from V and 2 from J; bases not matched to a gene: 14. The CDR3 runs 20 residues. The chain's CDR3 is CASSLGQAGLAGETTDTQYF. The CDR3 DNA is TGTGCCAGCAGTTTGGGACAGGCCGGACTAGCGGGGGAGACCACAGATACGCAGTATTTT.

The chain combines TRBV7-9 with TRBJ1-2; D remains ambiguous. Between the trimmed V and J ends, which lost 3 bases and 4 bases, there was a span of 12 bases. The CDR3 extends over 14 amino acids. Germline-derived CDR1 and CDR2 are SEHNR and FQNEAQ (reference sequence). The CDR3 DNA sequence: TGTGCCAGCAGCTTCCCCGGGGTTCCCTATGGCTACACCTTC. It codes for CASSFPGVPYGYTF.

The rearrangement links TRBV4-2 to TRBJ2-1; TRBD1 matches at 7 bases. Trimming took 4 bases from V and 7 from J; bases not matched to a gene: 10. The CDR3 spans 15 residues. The V gene's germline CDR1 is LGHNA and CDR2 YNFKEQ. DNA for the CDR3: TGTGCCAGCAGCCCCGGTGACAGGGATACGAATGAGCAGTTCTTC. Residues: CASSPGDRDTNEQFF.

V usage is TRBV18 and J usage is TRBJ1-1, with 7 bases matching TRBD1. CDR3 size: 13 residues. Germline-derived CDR1 and CDR2 are KGHSH and LQKENI. The J segment lost 7 bases and the V segment lost 3 bases, leaving 5 bases of the junction unmatched. CDR3 amino acids: CASSPTGQNEAFF. CDR3 bases: TGTGCCAGCTCACCCACGGGACAGAATGAAGCTTTCTTT.

This clone was seen a handful of times. V is TRBV7-9 and J is TRBJ2-2, with a possible D match to TRBD2 (5 bases). CDR3 length equals 13 residues. Deletions cut 5 bases from V and 5 bases from J, with 9 bases between. From germline, CDR1 is SEHNR and CDR2 FQNEAQ (reference sequence). CDR3 residues: CASSITGTGELFF. The CDR3 nucleotides are TGTGCCAGCAGCATTACGGGAACCGGGGAGCTGTTTTTT.

The V call is TRBV6-1, the J call TRBJ1-6; D is unresolved. V was clipped by 3 bases and J by 5 bases, with 5 bases between them. The length of the CDR3 is 13 residues. CDR1 MNHNS and CDR2 SASEGT come from the germline V gene. In DNA, the CDR3 is TGTGCCAGCAGTGACAGGAATAATTCACCCCTCCACTTT. Its translation is CASSDRNNSPLHF.

The chain carries TRBV2 and TRBJ1-5; 9 bases are a match to TRBD1. V lost 6 bases, J lost 1 base, and 4 bases stayed unmatched. CDR1 is SNHLY, CDR2 FYNNEI, per germline. The CDR3 runs 15 residues. CDR3 nucleotide sequence: TGTGCCAGCAGGAGGGACAGGGCGAGCAATCAGCCCCAGCATTTT. Its protein is CASRRDRASNQPQHF.

V usage is TRBV6-1 and J usage is TRBJ2-7; 7 nucleotides align to TRBD2. This CDR3 comprises 13 residues. Germline V lookup: CDR1 MNHNS, CDR2 SASEGT. Trimming removed 8 bases from V and 0 bases from J; junction bases left unmatched: 4. The CDR3 spells CASQLALSYEQYF. CDR3 sequence (DNA): TGTGCCAGCCAACTAGCGCTCTCCTACGAGCAGTACTTC.

CDR3 amino acids: CASSIGGSYEQYF. For the CDR3, the DNA is TGTGCCAGTAGTATCGGCGGATCCTACGAGCAGTACTTC. The V call is TRBV19, the J call TRBJ2-7; D gene uncertain. The CDR3 extends over 13 amino acids. V lost 3 bases and J lost 1, with 7 bases in between. CDR1 is LNHDA, CDR2 SQIVND, per germline (reference sequence).

This sequence joins TRBV18 and TRBJ2-7; possible D gene TRBD1, 5 bases. The CDR3 sequence is 13 residues long. Trimming took off 1 base at V and 5 bases at J, with 9 bases between the two ends. Per germline, CDR1 KGHSH and CDR2 LQKENI. CDR3 DNA: TGTGCCAGCTCACCACAGGGGTTCCACGAGCAGTACTTC. Translating gives CASSPQGFHEQYF. Full variable domain (outside the CDR3, taken from reference TRBV18 and TRBJ2-7): NAGVMQNPRHLVRRRGQEARLRCSPMKGHSHVYWYRQLPEEGLKFMVYLQKENIIDESGMPKERFSAEFPKEGPSILRIQQVVRGDSAAYFCASSPQGFHEQYFGPGTRLTVT.

The chain couples TRBV19 to TRBJ2-3; TRBD1 matches 7 bases. The V gene's germline CDR1 is LNHDA and CDR2 SQIVND (reference sequence). V lost 6 bases, J lost 0 bases, and 9 bases stayed unmatched. This CDR3 spans 16 amino acids. CDR3 region: CASSHPDRESTDTQYF. The CDR3 nucleotides are TGTGCCAGTAGCCATCCTGACAGGGAAAGCACAGATACGCAGTATTTT.

The chain recombines TRBV2 with TRBJ2-4; 7 bases are shared with TRBD1. The V segment lost 6 bases and the J segment 5 bases; nucleotides outside the gene matches: 10. CDR3 length: 15 amino acids. Germline CDR1 reads SNHLY; CDR2 reads FYNNEI. CDR3 sequence: CASSSRQGSQNIQYF. The CDR3 region has the DNA TGTGCCAGCAGCTCACGACAGGGTTCGCAAAACATTCAGTACTTC.

This clone was seen only a few times. The chain uses TRBV2 and TRBJ2-7; perhaps TRBD2 as D (6 bases). Trimming took off 7 bases at V and 0 bases at J, with 13 bases between the two ends. CDR3 size: 14 residues. CDR1 SNHLY and CDR2 FYNNEI come from the germline V gene. Here the CDR3 DNA reads TGTGCCAGCACCGAGGAGGGAAGCTCCTACGAGCAGTACTTC. Amino acids: CASTEEGSSYEQYF.

This clone was recorded a few times. The chain carries TRBV11-2 and TRBJ1-4; D unclear. The CDR3 totals 13 residues. The V and J ends lost 6 bases and 3 bases respectively, with 8 bases between them. From germline, CDR1 is SGHAT and CDR2 FQNNGV. Here the CDR3 reads CASRVSANEKLFF. As DNA, the CDR3 is TGTGCCAGCAGAGTCTCGGCTAATGAAAAACTGTTTTTT.

The chain joins TRBV11-3 to TRBJ2-5; 10 bases map to TRBD1. The CDR3 runs 15 residues. Germline V gives CDR1 SGHNT, CDR2 YENEEA. The junction had 6 bases not matched to a gene; V was cut back by 3 bases and J by 5 bases. This CDR3 reads CASSLGQGRRETQYF. The DNA of the CDR3 is TGTGCCAGCAGCTTGGGACAGGGGAGGAGGGAGACCCAGTACTTC.

The rearrangement links TRBV9 to TRBJ1-6, with a tentative D call TRBD1 (6 bases). CDR3 length equals 15 residues. Germline V gene lookup returns CDR1 SGDLS and CDR2 YYNGEE. Trimming left V 6 bases short and J 10 bases short, with 20 bases between. The CDR3 DNA follows: TGTGCCAGCACCCTTGGACAGATTAATTCGTCACCCCTCCACTTT. Encoded protein: CASTLGQINSSPLHF.

This clone appeared a few times. The chain combines TRBV6-1 with TRBJ2-3; 9 nucleotides align to TRBD1. The ends lost 7 bases at V and 3 bases at J; junction bases unmatched: 8. CDR1 and CDR2 from the germline V gene are MNHNS and SASEGT. The CDR3 has 15 residues. This CDR3 reads CASKREQGATDTQYF. CDR3 sequence (DNA): TGTGCCAGCAAAAGGGAACAGGGGGCGACAGATACGCAGTATTTT.

J is TRBJ1-6 and V is TRBV7-2, with TRBD1 matching over 9 bases. This CDR3 region has 16 residues. The ends lost 4 bases at V and 9 bases at J; junction bases unmatched: 10. Germline V lookup: CDR1 SGHTA, CDR2 FQGNSA. This CDR3 reads CASSSDRGVIGSPLHF. CDR3 sequence (DNA): TGTGCCAGCAGCTCGGACAGGGGTGTTATCGGTTCACCCCTCCACTTT.

The CDR3 DNA reads TGTGCCAGTAGTTCCCTGGGGGGGAGGAGGGCAGATACGCAGTATTTT. This translates into CASSSLGGRRADTQYF. The V and J genes are TRBV19 and TRBJ2-3, with 7 bases identical to TRBD2. V lost 5 bases and J lost 4; bases outside the gene matches: 12. This CDR3 contains 16 residues. CDR1 is LNHDA and CDR2 is SQIVND in the germline V gene (reference sequence).

The rearrangement links TRBV6-4 to TRBJ2-6, with D perhaps TRBD2 (6 bases). Trimming removed 5 bases at V and 1 base at J, with 12 bases between. CDR1 is MRHNA and CDR2 is SNTAGT in the germline V gene. The length of the CDR3 is 16 residues. The CDR3 bases are TGTGCCAGCAGTAGAGGAGGGGAGTCTGGGGCCAACGTCCTGACTTTC. It is translated as CASSRGGESGANVLTF.

J is TRBJ2-7 and V is TRBV7-9; 9 bases fit TRBD1. Germline lookup yields CDR1 SEHNR and CDR2 FQNEAQ (reference sequence). V dropped 5 bases and J dropped 2; count of bases not matched to a gene: 7. This CDR3 contains 15 residues. This chain's CDR3 is CASSLSGQGPYEQYF. The DNA of the CDR3 is TGTGCCAGCAGCCTGTCGGGACAGGGCCCCTACGAGCAGTACTTC. Filled out from reference TRBV7-9 and TRBJ2-7, the complete variable domain reads DTGVSQNPRHKITKRGQNVTFRCDPISEHNRLYWYRQTLGQGPEFLTYFQNEAQLEKSRLLSDRFSAERPKGSFSTLEIQRTEQGDSAMYLCASSLSGQGPYEQYFGPGTRLTVT.

In this sample, this clone turned up once. The chain joins TRBV19 to TRBJ1-1, with a possible D match to TRBD1 (6 bases). The CDR3 spans 15 residues. The V gene lost 1 base and the J gene lost 7 bases, with 16 bases spanning the gap. Germline V gives CDR1 LNHDA, CDR2 SQIVND (reference sequence). This CDR3 is CASSIGRDRNLEAFF. The CDR3 region has the DNA TGTGCCAGTAGTATAGGACGCGACAGGAACCTTGAAGCTTTCTTT.

The rearrangement joins TRBV30 to TRBJ2-6; D is uncertain. This CDR3 region has 15 residues. V lost 3 bases, J lost 0 bases, and 9 bases lay in between. Germline CDR1 is GTSNPN and CDR2 is SVGIG (reference sequence). For the CDR3, the DNA is TGTGCCTGGAGACGCGCGAACTCTGGGGCCAACGTCCTGACTTTC. Encoded protein: CAWRRANSGANVLTF.

The V and J genes are TRBV18 and TRBJ1-2; TRBD1 is a possible D gene (5 bases). This CDR3 is built from 15 residues. Germline values: CDR1 KGHSH, CDR2 LQKENI. The V end was cut by 4 bases, the J end by 1 base, with 13 bases between. The CDR3: CASSRAGDYNYGYTF. CDR3 nucleotide sequence: TGTGCCAGCTCACGTGCCGGGGACTATAACTATGGCTACACCTTC.